This TCR beta chain was recovered during a study of human T cells and chemical hapten exposure. The study, taken as a whole, reports: No alteration of TCRs above 1 in 1000 frequency was seen with DPC sensitization.

This sample's time point: pre-sensitization, week 0. Treatment of the sample: therapeutic diphenylcyclopropenone sensitization with weekly scalp DPC. Alopecia patients between 18 and 70 years old and suitable for DPC were used as donors. This clonotype has more than one count but fewer than ten. The target antigen is unknown. In germline, CDR1 is SGHKS, CDR2 YYEKEE (reference sequence). This CDR3 spans 15 amino acids. Between the trimmed V and J ends, which lost 4 bases and 1 base, there was a span of 14 bases. Via MiXCR, TCRdb re-called the RACE reads, giving one row per CDR3 protein. The sample shows tens of thousands of distinct CDR3 sequences, approximately 10% of them seen only once.

The clonotype comes from a woman aged 45-59 years with alopecia areata. Some clones in this sample may be carry-over from other donors' samples. The sequencing here drew on whole blood, taken in connection with sensitization to the hapten diphenylcyclopropenone (DPC). This chain uses TRBV5-5 with TRBJ1-1; no firm D call. DNA of the CDR3: TGTGCCAGCAGCCCCGAGGAGGGTAGGAACACTGAAGCTTTCTTT. Its translation is CASSPEEGRNTEAFF. Complete variable domain (other parts from reference TRBV5-5 and TRBJ1-1): DAGVTQSPTHLIKTRGQQVTLRCSPISGHKSVSWYQQVLGQGPQFIFQYYEKEERGRGNFPDRFSARQFPNYSSELNVNALLLGDSALYLCASSPEEGRNTEAFFGQGTRLTVV.